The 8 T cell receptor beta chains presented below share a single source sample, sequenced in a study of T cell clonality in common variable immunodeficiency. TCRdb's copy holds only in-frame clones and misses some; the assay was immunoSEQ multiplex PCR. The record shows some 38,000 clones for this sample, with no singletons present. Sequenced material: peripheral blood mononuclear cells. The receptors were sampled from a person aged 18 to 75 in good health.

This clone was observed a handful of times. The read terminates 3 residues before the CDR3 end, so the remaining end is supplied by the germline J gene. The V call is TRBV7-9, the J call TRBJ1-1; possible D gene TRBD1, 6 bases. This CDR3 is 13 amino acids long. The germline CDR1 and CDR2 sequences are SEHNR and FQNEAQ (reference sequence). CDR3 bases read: TGTGCCAGCAGCTTTACAGGGCGAGTGGAA. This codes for CASSFTGRVE. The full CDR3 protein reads CASSFTGRVEAFF.

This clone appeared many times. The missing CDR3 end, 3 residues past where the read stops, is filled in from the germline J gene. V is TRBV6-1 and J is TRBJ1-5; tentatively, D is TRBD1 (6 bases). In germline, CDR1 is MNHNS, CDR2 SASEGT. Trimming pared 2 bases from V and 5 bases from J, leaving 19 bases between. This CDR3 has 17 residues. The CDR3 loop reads CASSEPGGRRLYQPQHF. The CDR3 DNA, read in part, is TGTGCCAGCAGTGAACCGGGGGGCCGCCGTCTCTATCAGCCC.

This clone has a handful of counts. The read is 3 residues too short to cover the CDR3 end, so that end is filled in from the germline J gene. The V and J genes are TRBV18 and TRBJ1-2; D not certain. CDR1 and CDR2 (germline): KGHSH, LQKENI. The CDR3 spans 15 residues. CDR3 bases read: TGTGCCAGCTCGCCCCTAGCGGGAGGACTCTACGAC. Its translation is CASSPLAGGLYD. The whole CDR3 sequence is CASSPLAGGLYDYTF.

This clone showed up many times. The DNA read from the CDR3 is TGTGCCAGCTCACCAACGCAGGGAAACTATGGC. This gives the protein CASSPTQGNYG. The entire CDR3 protein is CASSPTQGNYGYTF. This chain links TRBV18 with TRBJ1-2; D is perhaps TRBD1 (5 bases). Read sequence stops 3 residues before the CDR3 end, and the germline J gene provides the missing end. The CDR3 extends over 14 amino acids. Trimming took off 2 bases at V and 2 bases at J, with 9 bases between the two ends. The germline CDR1 and CDR2 sequences are KGHSH and LQKENI.

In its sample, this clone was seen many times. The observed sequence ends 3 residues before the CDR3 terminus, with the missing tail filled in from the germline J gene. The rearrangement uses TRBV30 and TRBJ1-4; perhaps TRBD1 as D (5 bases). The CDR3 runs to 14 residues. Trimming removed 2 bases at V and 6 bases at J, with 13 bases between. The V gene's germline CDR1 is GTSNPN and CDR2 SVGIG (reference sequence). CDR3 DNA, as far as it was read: TGTGCCTGGAGTACCGGATCAGGGTATGAAAAA. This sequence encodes CAWSTGSGYEK. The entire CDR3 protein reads CAWSTGSGYEKLFF.

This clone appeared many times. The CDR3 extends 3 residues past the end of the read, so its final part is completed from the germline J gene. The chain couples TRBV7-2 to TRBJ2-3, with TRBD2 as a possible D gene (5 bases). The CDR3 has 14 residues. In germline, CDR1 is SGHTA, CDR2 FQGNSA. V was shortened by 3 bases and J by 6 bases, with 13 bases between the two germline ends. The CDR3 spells CASSFSVLGDTQYF. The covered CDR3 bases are TGTGCCAGCAGCTTTAGCGTCCTTGGGGATACG.

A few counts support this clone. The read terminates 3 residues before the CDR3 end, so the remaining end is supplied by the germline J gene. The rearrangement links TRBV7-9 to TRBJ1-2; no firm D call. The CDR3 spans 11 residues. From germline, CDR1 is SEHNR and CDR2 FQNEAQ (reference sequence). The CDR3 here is CASSRHNDYTF. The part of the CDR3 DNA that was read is TGTGCCAGCAGCCGTCACAATGAC.

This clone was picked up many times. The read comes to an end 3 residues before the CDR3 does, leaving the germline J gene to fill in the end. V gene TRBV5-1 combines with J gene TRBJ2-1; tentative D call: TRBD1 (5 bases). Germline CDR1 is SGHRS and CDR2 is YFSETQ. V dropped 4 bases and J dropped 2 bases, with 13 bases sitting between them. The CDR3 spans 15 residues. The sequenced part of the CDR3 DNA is TGCGCCAGCAGCAAGAGCCCAGGGACCTACAATGAG. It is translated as CASSKSPGTYNE. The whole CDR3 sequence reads CASSKSPGTYNEQFF.